The rows below give T cell receptor beta chains drawn from one sample of a study of blood T cell repertoires in COVID-19. Assay: immunoSEQ multiplex PCR; the TCRdb copy retains only in-frame clones and omits some. This repertoire shows over 300,000 clones, over 75% found once; its top ten account for under 2.5%. Sequenced material: PBMCs or T cells enriched from blood (not recorded which). The receptors shown here come from a man younger than 40 who had recovered from COVID-19. The CDR3 runs from the conserved cysteine through the conserved F or W. A D gene is named only where the DNA matches it firmly.

TRBV24-1	NA	TRBJ1-5	CATSRPGQQVSNQPQHF	TGTGCCACCAGTCGGCCGGGACAACAAGTTAGCAATCAGCCCCAGCATTTT
TRBV7-3	TRBD1	TRBJ1-2	CASSLGQGARSGYTF	TGTGCCAGCAGCTTAGGGCAGGGGGCGCGAAGTGGCTACACCTTC
TRBV13	TRBD1	TRBJ1-1	CASSHGQGAEAFF	TGTGCCAGCAGCCACGGACAGGGGGCCGAAGCTTTCTTT
TRBV2	TRBD1	TRBJ1-2	CASRQGQGAYGYTF	TGTGCCAGCAGACAGGGACAGGGGGCGTACGGCTACACCTTC
TRBV25-1	NA	TRBJ1-6	CASSELGGSPLHF	TGTGCCAGCAGTGAACTTGGCGGTTCACCCCTCCACTTT
TRBV6-5	TRBD1	TRBJ1-1	CASSDPGQLNTEAFF	TGTGCCAGCAGCGACCCGGGACAGTTGAACACTGAAGCTTTCTTT
TRBV6-2/TRBV6-3	NA	TRBJ1-4	CASSYSHENEKLFF	TGTGCCAGCAGTTACTCCCACGAGAATGAAAAACTGTTTTTT
TRBV30	NA	TRBJ2-7	CAWSRDPAGEQYF	TGTGCCTGGAGTCGGGACCCTGCGGGGGAGCAGTACTTC
TRBV12-3/TRBV12-4	TRBD1	TRBJ1-2	CASSRTGDYGYTF	TGTGCCAGCAGCCGCACAGGGGACTATGGCTACACCTTC
TRBV19	NA	TRBJ1-5	CASREQNQPQHF	TGTGCCAGTAGGGAGCAAAATCAGCCCCAGCATTTT